The 2 T cell receptor beta chains in this list originate from one sample, sequenced in a study of post-analysis software for immune sequencing data. cDNA libraries for TCR beta contained unique molecular identifiers. TCRdb ran MiXCR on the PCR reads and lists one entry per CDR3 protein. The data show 650,000 to 850,000 distinct CDR3 sequences, with around 42% seen just once and roughly 4.9% held by the top ten. No cognate antigen is known for these TCRs. Whole-study results and caveats: The five TRBV segments detected at higher frequency in patients than in controls included TRBV5-6, TRBV5-1 and TRBV20-1.

Sequencing input: blood. These receptors were taken from a girl aged 5-17 years with multiple sclerosis.

V and J are TRBV7-9 and TRBJ2-7; D is possibly TRBD2 (6 bases). The germline gives CDR1 SEHNR, CDR2 FQNEAQ (reference sequence). Trimming cost V 10 bases and J 1 base, with 14 bases left between them. CDR3 length equals 13 residues. The chain's CDR3 is CATLPLASYEQYF. For the CDR3, the DNA is TGTGCCACCCTCCCCCTAGCGTCCTACGAGCAGTACTTC.

A few counts support this clonotype. The chain is built from TRBV29-1 and TRBJ2-2; 11 nucleotides line up with TRBD1. V lost 4 bases, J lost 7 bases, and 8 bases stayed unmatched. CDR3 length: 15 amino acids. Germline V gene data show CDR1 as SQVTM and CDR2 as ANQGSEA. This CDR3 reads CSVGDTGTGGGELFF. CDR3 bases: TGCAGCGTTGGGGACACCGGGACAGGGGGCGGGGAGCTGTTTTTT.